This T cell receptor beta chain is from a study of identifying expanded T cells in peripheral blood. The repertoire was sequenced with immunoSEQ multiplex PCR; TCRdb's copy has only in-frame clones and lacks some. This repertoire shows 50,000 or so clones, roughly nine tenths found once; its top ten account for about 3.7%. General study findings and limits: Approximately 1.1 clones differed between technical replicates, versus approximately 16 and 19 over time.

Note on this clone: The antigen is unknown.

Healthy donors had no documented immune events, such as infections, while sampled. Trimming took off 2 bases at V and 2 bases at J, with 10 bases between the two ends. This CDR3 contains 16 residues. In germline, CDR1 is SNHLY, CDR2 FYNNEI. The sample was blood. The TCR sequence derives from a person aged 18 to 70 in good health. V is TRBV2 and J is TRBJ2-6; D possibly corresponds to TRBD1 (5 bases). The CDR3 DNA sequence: TGTGCCAGCAGTGAAAGGTGGACAACTGGGGCCAACGTCCTGACTTTC. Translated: CASSERWTTGANVLTF.